This T cell receptor beta chain appears in the sequencing data of a study of PD-1 blockade in classical Hodgkin lymphoma. Study-wide background: Nivolumab was administered to patients intravenously at 3 mg/kg every 2 weeks. Findings of the study overall: When set against healthy donors, newly diagnosed patients were reported to show lower baseline TCR diversity.

Assay used: immunoSEQ multiplex PCR; TCRdb lists only in-frame clones, some missing. The sample shows under 40,000 clones, around 80% of them seen only once. The CDR3 has 10 residues. Germline CDR1 SGDLS, CDR2 YYNGEE. The V gene lost 3 bases and the J gene lost 8 bases, with 5 bases spanning the gap. Regarding this clone: No antigen is known for it.

Time point indicated: cycle 4 day 1 (C4D1), after 6 weeks of nivolumab. All patients experienced relapse after autologous stem cell transplantation, and brentuximab vedotin exposure was variable. This sequence joins TRBV9 and TRBJ1-2; D is ambiguous. The starting material was peripheral blood mononuclear cells (PBMCs), obtained before the fourth cycle of nivolumab. The clonotype comes from a human donor with classical Hodgkin lymphoma. CDR3 amino acids: CASSGPGYTF. The CDR3 DNA reads as TGTGCCAGCAGCGGCCCGGGCTACACCTTC. Together with reference TRBV9 and TRBJ1-2, the CDR3 gives the full variable domain: DSGVTQTPKHLITATGQRVTLRCSPRSGDLSVYWYQQSLDQGLQFLIQYYNGEERAKGNILERFSAQQFPDLHSELNLSSLELGDSALYFCASSGPGYTFGSGTRLTVV.